These T cell receptor beta chains were read from a single sample in a study of human T cells and chemical hapten exposure. TCRdb fed the RACE reads into MiXCR, producing one record per CDR3 protein. The table has 300,000 to 400,000 distinct CDR3 sequences, under 9% seen once. The source material was whole blood, sampled in connection with sensitization to the hapten diphenylcyclopropenone (DPC). The receptors were sampled from a woman younger than 30 with alopecia areata. Some clones in this sample may be carry-over from other donors' samples. Each CDR3 is given with its conserved first and last residue. A D gene is named only where the DNA matches it firmly. The size entry is marked missing in some rows and otherwise reads once, few, many or a size class.

clone size | CDR3 length | D gene | J gene | V gene | CDR3 protein | CDR3 DNA
many | 12 | NA | TRBJ1-2 | TRBV29-1 | CSVEAVYYGYTF | TGCAGCGTTGAAGCGGTCTACTATGGCTACACCTTC
NA | 12 | NA | TRBJ1-1 | TRBV10-3 | CAISEGNTEAFF | TGTGCCATCAGTGAGGGGAACACTGAAGCTTTCTTT
many | 15 | NA | TRBJ2-3 | TRBV18 | CASSPRDPSTDTQYF | TGTGCCAGCTCACCACGGGACCCTAGCACAGATACGCAGTATTTT
many | 14 | NA | TRBJ2-7 | TRBV4-3 | CASSSTPTASLRYF | TGCGCCAGTTCCTCAACACCGACAGCGAGCCTGAGGTACTTC
few | 13 | NA | TRBJ1-1 | TRBV19 | CASSIGSGTEAFF | TGTGCCAGTAGTATAGGTTCGGGCACTGAAGCTTTCTTT
NA | 12 | NA | TRBJ1-1 | TRBV11-2 | CASSFSGFEAFF | TGTGCCAGCAGCTTTTCGGGGTTTGAAGCTTTCTTT
few | 13 | TRBD1 | TRBJ1-6 | TRBV12-3/TRBV12-4 | CASSSGGGSPLHF | TGTGCCAGCAGTTCAGGGGGAGGTTCACCCCTCCACTTT
many | 13 | NA | TRBJ2-3 | TRBV24-1 | CATSEPLQDTQYF | TGTGCCACCAGTGAACCGCTGCAAGATACGCAGTATTTT
few | 15 | TRBD2 | TRBJ2-1 | TRBV6-4 | CASSEMAGGNNEQFF | TGTGCCAGCAGTGAAATGGCGGGGGGGAACAATGAGCAGTTCTTC
few | 15 | NA | TRBJ2-1 | TRBV12-5 | CASGLVLGRDNEQFF | TGTGCTAGTGGTTTGGTACTTGGCAGGGACAATGAGCAGTTCTTC
NA | 16 | NA | TRBJ2-7 | TRBV6-6 | CASSYSGQSLHYEQYF | TGTGCCAGCAGTTACTCGGGGCAGTCCCTCCACTACGAGCAGTACTTC